This passage covers 15 T cell receptor beta chains from one sample sequenced in a study of cytomegalovirus exposure and HLA in healthy donors. The PCR ran on 60 Vbeta and 13 Jbeta primers. The repertoire was sequenced with immunoSEQ multiplex PCR; TCRdb's copy has only in-frame clones and lacks some. The table records about 140,000 clones, around 65% of them present only once. The sample was PBMCs. The receptor source for this set is a male donor in good health and CMV-seronegative.

This clone has only a few counts. This chain connects TRBV21-1 to TRBJ1-2; the table calls TRBD1, which could not be checked here. TRBV21-1 is reported as a pseudogene. This CDR3 spans 13 amino acids. The CDR3 sequence is CASRRDREEGYTF. In DNA, the CDR3 is TGTGCCAGCAGGAGAGACAGGGAAGAAGGCTACACCTTC.

As regards this clone: This same CDR3 is encoded by further DNA sequences in the sample. The rearrangement links TRBV30 to TRBJ1-5, with 8 bases lining up with TRBD1. Germline lookup yields CDR1 GTSNPN and CDR2 SVGIG (reference sequence). This CDR3 is 14 amino acids long. J gave up 4 bases and V 0 bases, and 2 bases lay outside the gene matches. The CDR3 DNA reads TGTGCCTGGAGTGTGGGACAGGTAAATCAGCCCCAGCATTTT. Protein: CAWSVGQVNQPQHF.

This clone was detected a few times. One end of the junction varies from germline; a read error may be responsible. The chain couples TRBV2 to TRBJ2-7; 9 bases map to TRBD2. This CDR3 has 15 residues. Germline CDR1 and CDR2: SNHLY and FYNNEI. The CDR3 nucleotides are TGTGCCAGCAGTGAACAAGAGCGGGGGGCCCTGGCCTGGAACTTC. Translating it yields CASSEQERGALAWNF.

This clone was counted a few times. The CDR3 is CASRMDRFSPLHF. In DNA, the CDR3 is TGTGCCAGCAGGATGGACAGGTTTTCACCCCTCCACTTT. The rearrangement joins TRBV2 to TRBJ1-6; 7 nucleotides agree with TRBD1. The germline V gene encodes CDR1 SNHLY and CDR2 FYNNEI. J was trimmed by 9 bases and V by 6 bases; bases with no gene match: 5. The CDR3 is 13 residues long.

The V gene is TRBV19, the J gene TRBJ1-3; D not resolved. CDR1 is LNHDA, CDR2 SQIVND, per germline (reference sequence). CDR3 size: 14 residues. V shed 7 bases and J shed 1 base, with 11 bases lying between them. CDR3 loop: CASKNFLSGNTIYF. CDR3 DNA sequence: TGTGCCAGTAAAAATTTCCTATCTGGAAACACCATATATTTT.

This chain connects TRBV9 to TRBJ1-4; TRBD1 agrees at 8 bases. Germline CDR1 and CDR2: SGDLS and YYNGEE. The V gene end was trimmed by 0 bases and the J gene end by 8 bases; junction bases not matched to a gene: 9. This CDR3 is built from 16 residues. CDR3 sequence reads: CASSVGTGKGNEKLFF. CDR3 nucleotides: TGTGCCAGCAGCGTAGGGACAGGGAAGGGAAACGAAAAACTGTTTTTT.

V usage is TRBV19 and J usage is TRBJ1-4; 9 bases are a match to TRBD1. This CDR3 spans 15 amino acids. Germline-derived CDR1 and CDR2 are LNHDA and SQIVND (reference sequence). Trimming removed 6 bases from V and 6 bases from J; junction bases left unmatched: 8. In nucleotides, the CDR3 is TGTGCCAGTAGGACACAGGGGGCGCAGGATGAAAAACTGTTTTTT. Translating it yields CASRTQGAQDEKLFF.

The rearrangement joins TRBV6-5 to TRBJ1-5; no clear D. Germline V gene lookup returns CDR1 MNHEY and CDR2 SVGAGI. The V and J ends lost 0 bases and 3 bases respectively, with 6 bases between them. CDR3 length: 14 amino acids. The CDR3 DNA reads TGTGCCAGCAGTTACTCCAACACCAATCAGCCCCAGCATTTT. Protein product: CASSYSNTNQPQHF.

There are a few counts of this clone. The chain links TRBV19 to TRBJ2-3, with D perhaps matching TRBD2 (7 bases). Germline V lookup: CDR1 LNHDA, CDR2 SQIVND (reference sequence). Trimming pared 3 bases from V and 1 base from J, leaving 14 bases between. The CDR3 extends over 16 amino acids. The CDR3 region has the DNA TGTGCCAGTAGTATTACCCCGGGGGGCCGCACAGATACGCAGTATTTT. Translating gives CASSITPGGRTDTQYF. Filled out from reference TRBV19 and TRBJ2-3, the complete variable domain reads DGGITQSPKYLFRKEGQNVTLSCEQNLNHDAMYWYRQDPGQGLRLIYYSQIVNDFQKGDIAEGYSVSREKKESFPLTVTSAQKNPTAFYLCASSITPGGRTDTQYFGPGTRLTVL.

Comments on this clone: A read error may account for a junction end that differs from germline. V usage is TRBV6-5 and J usage is TRBJ2-5; 9 nucleotides line up with TRBD2. This CDR3 is 11 amino acids long. Germline CDR1 and CDR2: MNHEY and SVGAGI. CDR3: CASSPGTSWDF. The CDR3 DNA follows: TGTGCCAGCAGTCCCGGGACTAGCTGGGACTTC.

The CDR3 DNA follows: TGTGCCAGCAGCTCTCGGTCCCTACTACTACTGGCCGGGAATTCACCCCTCCACTTT. This translates into CASSSRSLLLLAGNSPLHF. The genes are TRBV7-8 and TRBJ1-6; no definite D call. This CDR3 has 19 residues. Germline CDR1 reads SGHVS; CDR2 reads FQNEAQ. Trimming removed 4 bases from V and 7 bases from J, with 26 bases in between.

This chain uses TRBV19 with TRBJ2-1; D gene ambiguous. From germline, CDR1 is LNHDA and CDR2 SQIVND (reference sequence). The CDR3 extends over 13 amino acids. Trimming removed 3 bases from V and 4 bases from J, with 7 bases in between. CDR3 amino acids: CASSIGSYNEQFF. CDR3 coding DNA: TGTGCCAGTAGTATTGGCTCTTACAATGAGCAGTTCTTC.

This chain uses TRBV25-1 with TRBJ2-7; possibly TRBD1 for D (5 bases). Per the germline V gene, CDR1 is MGHDK and CDR2 is SYGVNS. This CDR3 comprises 14 residues. Deletions cut 3 bases from V and 3 bases from J, with 12 bases between. The CDR3 coding sequence is TGTGCCAGCAGTGATGGGCAGGGTAGCTACGAGCAGTACTTC. It specifies CASSDGQGSYEQYF.

This clone was recorded a few times. Here the CDR3 reads CASSKGLATDTQYF. For the CDR3, the DNA is TGTGCCAGTAGTAAGGGACTAGCGACAGATACGCAGTATTTT. The V gene is TRBV19, the J gene TRBJ2-3, with 10 bases identical to TRBD2. The germline V gene has CDR1 LNHDA and CDR2 SQIVND (reference sequence). With V trimmed by 4 bases and J by 3 bases, 1 base remained unmatched. CDR3 size: 14 residues.

This clone showed up just a few times. The chain recombines TRBV29-1 with TRBJ1-4, with 8 nucleotides matching TRBD1. Germline CDR1 and CDR2: SQVTM and ANQGSEA. V lost 5 bases to trimming and J lost 5 bases; unmatched junction nucleotides: 13. The CDR3 length is 16 residues. The CDR3 sequence is CSVSVSWAGGNEKLFF. As DNA, the CDR3 is TGCAGCGTTTCGGTTTCCTGGGCAGGGGGCAATGAAAAACTGTTTTTT.